The sequence of this T cell receptor (beta chain) was determined in a study of technical replicates of blood from a few donors. This table comes from immunoSEQ multiplex PCR, and its TCRdb copy is limited to in-frame clones, with some not included. The sample records roughly 60,000 clones, approximately 87% being singletons. The sequenced sample consisted of PBMCs. The sequence derives from a human donor in good health. Some clones in this sample may be carry-over from other donors' samples.

CDR3 sequence reads: CASSPQTSGFYEQYF. CDR3 in DNA: TGTGCCAGCTCACCACAAACTAGCGGCTTCTACGAGCAGTACTTC. This chain connects TRBV18 to TRBJ2-7, with TRBD2 matching over 8 bases. Germline V lookup: CDR1 KGHSH, CDR2 LQKENI. The CDR3 is made up of 15 amino acids. V shed 1 base, J shed 3 bases, and the junction held 5 bases outside the gene matches. The whole variable domain, filled in from reference TRBV18 and TRBJ2-7, reads NAGVMQNPRHLVRRRGQEARLRCSPMKGHSHVYWYRQLPEEGLKFMVYLQKENIIDESGMPKERFSAEFPKEGPSILRIQQVVRGDSAAYFCASSPQTSGFYEQYFGPGTRLTVT.